This T cell receptor (beta chain) was documented in a study of regulatory T cells in long-lasting Graves disease. Study-wide points: Patients whose Graves' disease persisted exhibited lower TCR diversity than those newly diagnosed.

At least ten counts were recorded for this clonotype. The antigen is unknown. CDR3-region Arm-PCR and iRepertoire HTBI primers produced the TCR beta libraries. TCRdb recomputed calls from the multiplex PCR reads with MiXCR, one row per CDR3 protein. Of over 450,000 distinct CDR3 sequences in the sample, approximately 12% were seen once. The CDR3 has 14 residues. CDR1 SGHVS and CDR2 FQNEAQ come from the germline V gene. The V end was cut by 5 bases, the J end by 2 bases, with 12 bases between. Described time point: newly diagnosed GD, antithyroid drugs for less than 3 months. RNA from PBMCs was the source of the TCR library. These data also formed part of another study, on T cells in Graves' hyperthyroidism and ophthalmopathy. That source adds: Most clonotypes expanded in thyroid above 0.001 were likewise present in blood.

This sequence was found in a woman in her twenties or thirties with Graves disease. The source material was peripheral blood mononuclear cells (PBMCs), sampled at new diagnosis, from a patient treated with antithyroid drugs. The V call is TRBV7-8, the J call TRBJ2-5; D is undetermined. The CDR3 here is CASSPPQLQETQYF. The CDR3 nucleotides read TGTGCCAGCAGCCCGCCGCAGCTTCAAGAGACCCAGTACTTC.